A single sample is the source of the 9 T cell receptor beta chains below, sequenced in a study of cytomegalovirus exposure and HLA in healthy donors. Measured with immunoSEQ multiplex PCR; TCRdb has only the in-frame clones, and not every one. The table shows approximately 65,000 clones, with 80% to 95% occurring only once. What was sequenced was PBMCs. Receptors were obtained from a man younger than 30 in good health and CMV-seropositive.

The chain employs TRBV20-1 and TRBJ1-2; D is unresolved. The CDR3 runs to 11 residues. Per the germline V gene, CDR1 is DFQATT and CDR2 is SNEGSKA (reference sequence). V was shortened by 0 bases and J by 6 bases, with 5 bases between the two germline ends. CDR3 sequence reads: CSARDPDGYTF. CDR3 DNA: TGCAGTGCTAGAGATCCGGATGGCTACACCTTC.

V and J are TRBV4-1 and TRBJ2-7, with 8 positions matching TRBD2. V shed 0 bases and J 4 bases; nucleotides not matched to a gene: 11. The CDR3 spans 17 residues. Looked up from germline, CDR1 is MGHRA and CDR2 is YSYEKL. CDR3 amino acids: CASSQDGSGGGYYEQYF. In DNA, the CDR3 is TGCGCCAGCAGCCAAGACGGGAGCGGGGGTGGGTATTACGAGCAGTACTTC.

The CDR3 loop is CSVSEGVDTGELFF. The CDR3, as DNA: TGCAGCGTATCCGAGGGGGTAGACACCGGGGAGCTGTTTTTT. The V call is TRBV29-1, the J call TRBJ2-2; D may be TRBD1 (6 bases). Per the germline V gene, CDR1 is SQVTM and CDR2 is ANQGSEA. V gave up 6 bases and J gave up 3 bases, with 14 bases separating them. The CDR3 loop spans 14 amino acids.

Only one count was recorded for this clone. The chain has TRBV9 and TRBJ2-7; the match to TRBD1 covers 9 bases. The CDR3 covers 15 residues. CDR1 is SGDLS, CDR2 YYNGEE, per germline. J was trimmed by 0 bases and V by 3 bases; bases with no gene match: 4. For the CDR3, the DNA is TGTGCCAGCAGCGCAGGGACAGGGAGCTCCTACGAGCAGTACTTC. Translation gives CASSAGTGSSYEQYF. Using reference TRBV9 and TRBJ2-7 for the parts outside the CDR3, the full variable domain is DSGVTQTPKHLITATGQRVTLRCSPRSGDLSVYWYQQSLDQGLQFLIQYYNGEERAKGNILERFSAQQFPDLHSELNLSSLELGDSALYFCASSAGTGSSYEQYFGPGTRLTVT.

V and J are TRBV28 and TRBJ1-2; the D is unclear. The CDR3 loop spans 14 amino acids. Deletions cut 2 bases from V and 1 base from J, with 8 bases between. Germline V gene lookup returns CDR1 MDHEN and CDR2 SYDVKM. This chain's CDR3 is CASSLQRDNYGYTF. The CDR3 nucleotides read TGTGCCAGCAGTTTACAGCGAGATAACTATGGCTACACCTTC.

The chain has TRBV6-5 and TRBJ1-1; 8 bases fit TRBD1. The germline V gene has CDR1 MNHEY and CDR2 SVGAGI. This CDR3 spans 15 amino acids. The V and J ends lost 6 bases and 4 bases, in that order; junction bases with no gene match: 10. CDR3 nucleotides: TGTGCCAGCAGACCCGACAGGGGTTCCAGCACTGAAGCTTTCTTT. It encodes CASRPDRGSSTEAFF.

The chain carries TRBV7-9 and TRBJ2-5; possible D gene TRBD2, 5 bases. The CDR3 loop spans 16 amino acids. CDR1 SEHNR and CDR2 FQNEAQ come from the germline V gene (reference sequence). V lost 4 bases and J 2 bases, leaving 17 bases between the germline ends. The chain's CDR3 is CASSSRDRGLQETQYF. DNA of the CDR3: TGTGCCAGCAGCTCAAGGGATCGGGGTTTGCAAGAGACCCAGTACTTC.

This chain links TRBV7-9 with TRBJ2-3; D remains ambiguous. Germline CDR1 is SEHNR and CDR2 is FQNEAQ (reference sequence). Trimming removed 1 base at V and 1 base at J, with 18 bases between. The CDR3 extends over 18 amino acids. This CDR3 is CASSLVRDTSIRTDTQYF. CDR3 nucleotide sequence: TGTGCCAGCAGCTTAGTAAGAGACACGAGCATCCGCACAGATACGCAGTATTTT.

The chain employs TRBV7-9 and TRBJ2-1; possibly TRBD1 for D (6 bases). Trimming removed 4 bases at V and 3 bases at J, with 10 bases between. Looked up from germline, CDR1 is SEHNR and CDR2 is FQNEAQ (reference sequence). The CDR3 contains 14 residues. Here the CDR3 reads CASSSDSHYNEQFF. The CDR3 DNA follows: TGTGCCAGCAGCTCGGACAGCCACTACAATGAGCAGTTCTTC.